This T cell receptor (beta chain) is from a study of early T cells in non-severe SARS-CoV-2 infection. In TCRdb, the 5' RACE reads were re-called with MiXCR into one record per CDR3 protein. This repertoire shows approximately 85,000 distinct CDR3 sequences, more than 9% found once; its top ten account for about 6.5%. The CDR3 consists of 17 residues. Per germline, CDR1 WNHNN and CDR2 SYGVQD (reference sequence). The trim removed 0 bases at V and 8 bases at J, leaving 9 bases unmatched. The TCR was taken from an adult who was a healthcare worker with PCR-confirmed SARS-CoV-2 infection or an uninfected control (not recorded which). The chain uses TRBV10-1 and TRBJ2-1; 11 nucleotides match TRBD2. Material: whole blood. The CDR3 DNA follows: TGCGCCAGCAGTGAGTCGAGGCGACTAGCGGGAAACGATGAGCAGTTCTTC. Translation gives CASSESRRLAGNDEQFF.